The sequence of this TCR beta chain was determined in a study of glioma-infiltrating T cells after dendritic cell vaccination. The wider study: Dendritic cells derived from monocytes and pulsed with autologous tumor lysate formed the vaccine. At biweekly intervals, patients got three intradermal dendritic cell vaccine injections. Study-level points and caveats: Survival was not directly related to TCR clonality in these patients.

Method: immunoSEQ multiplex PCR; TCRdb's copy keeps in-frame clones and lacks some. The table shows about 92,000 clones, with under 90% occurring only once. Only patients with spare fresh-frozen tumor and over two years of follow-up were included. This CDR3 is built from 14 residues. Germline-derived CDR1 and CDR2 are MNHNS and SASEGT. V gave up 3 bases and J gave up 7 bases, with 15 bases separating them. About this clone: The antigen remains undetermined.

This receptor was taken from a human donor with glioblastoma. Sample: blood, taken before dendritic cell vaccination. The chain joins TRBV6-1 to TRBJ1-1; no clear D gene. CDR3 nucleotide sequence: TGTGCCAGCAGTGATCGCACGGGATCCGGTGAAGCTTTCTTT. Amino acid sequence: CASSDRTGSGEAFF.